This T cell receptor (beta chain) was recorded in a study of T cell responses to AZD1222 COVID-19 vaccine. Findings and caveats of the study: Regions 160-218 and 743-854 held dominance among vaccine-associated CD4 TCRs, which spanned spike. Spike-specific TCR breadth and depth both grew after two AZD1222 doses.

TCRdb's copy holds only in-frame clones and misses some; the assay was immunoSEQ multiplex PCR. This table holds about 85,000 clones, more than 85% found once. Turning to this clone: The target antigen is unknown.

Germline assignment: CDR1 MNHEY and CDR2 SMNVEV (reference sequence). V was pared by 7 bases and J by 4 bases, with 7 bases of the junction left unmatched. The CDR3 sequence is 14 residues long. This TCR came from an adult who received the AZD1222 COVID-19 vaccine. The starting material was peripheral blood, obtained 28 days after the second AZD1222 dose. V is TRBV27 and J is TRBJ2-5, with TRBD1 identical over 9 bases. Here the CDR3 reads CASTPGTGLETQYF. The CDR3 nucleotides read TGTGCCAGCACCCCGGGGACAGGGTTAGAGACCCAGTACTTC.